This T cell receptor beta chain appears in the sequencing data of a study of spatial heterogeneity in lung cancer. As for the study in general: Raw reads showed each unique TCR and UMI combination turning up more than ten times on average.

This clonotype was observed a handful of times. Its antigen is unknown. Single TCR cDNA molecules each had their own unique molecular identifier. MiXCR, run by TCRdb on the 5' RACE reads, gives a single entry per CDR3 protein. The sample records 10,000 to 15,000 distinct CDR3 sequences, over 15% being singletons. Findings and caveats of the study: At tumor resection, ubiquitous expanded TCRs were detected in blood more often than later.

Stated time point: sample taken at primary tumor resection. The authors sequenced whole RNA from tumor, nontumor lung or frozen PBMC without sorting. Germline V gene sequence: CDR1 SQVTM, CDR2 ANQGSEA. The junction had 7 bases not matched to a gene; V was cut back by 5 bases and J by 4 bases. The CDR3 is 13 amino acids. Sequencing used PBMCs, obtained at surgery. The receptor was derived from a male donor with early-stage non-small cell lung cancer. V gene TRBV29-1 combines with J gene TRBJ2-5, with TRBD1 identical over 7 bases. CDR3 bases: TGCAGCGTTCTAACAGGGGTTGGAGAGACCCAGTACTTC. Encoded protein: CSVLTGVGETQYF.